This T cell receptor (beta chain) was identified during a study of CD8+ T cells in alopecia areata. Whole-study findings and limits: Against the mouse data, patients shared TCRs less clearly, possibly for HLA reasons.

Isolated RNA was reverse transcribed into cDNA used as the sequencing template. Sequenced by immunoSEQ multiplex PCR; TCRdb stores in-frame clones only, minus some. The sample has more than 200,000 clones; roughly two thirds are singletons. V gave up 8 bases and J gave up 10 bases, with 6 bases separating them. Looked up from germline, CDR1 is SQVTM and CDR2 is ANQGSEA. The CDR3 sequence is 8 residues long. Note on this clone: Its antigen is unknown.

The clonotype comes from a human donor with alopecia areata. The V call is TRBV29-1, the J call TRBJ2-1; D is uncertain. Sequencing used CD4+ T cells sorted from blood, obtained at week 0. CDR3 in amino acids: CSLGEQFF. CDR3 in DNA: TGCAGCTTAGGAGAGCAGTTCTTC.